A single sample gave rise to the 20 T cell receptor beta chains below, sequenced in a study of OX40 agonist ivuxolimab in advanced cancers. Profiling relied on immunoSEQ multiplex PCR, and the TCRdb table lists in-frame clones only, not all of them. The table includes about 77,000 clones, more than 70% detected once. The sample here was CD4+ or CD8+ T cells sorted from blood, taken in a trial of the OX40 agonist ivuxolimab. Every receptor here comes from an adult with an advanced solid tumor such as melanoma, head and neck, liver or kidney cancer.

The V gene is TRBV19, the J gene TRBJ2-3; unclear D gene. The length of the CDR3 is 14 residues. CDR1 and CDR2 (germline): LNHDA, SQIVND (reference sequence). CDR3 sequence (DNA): TGTGTCACTTCCGCAGGTGCTAGCACAGATACGCAGTATTTT. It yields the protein CVTSAGASTDTQYF.

CDR3 bases: TGTGCCAGCAGGGATAGGTGGCAGTTTAACACTGAAGCTTTCTTT. Translating it yields CASRDRWQFNTEAFF. The gene calls are TRBV6-1 and TRBJ1-1; D remains unclear. Trimming left V 6 bases short and J 2 bases short, with 16 bases between. CDR3 size: 15 residues. Germline assignment: CDR1 MNHNS and CDR2 SASEGT.

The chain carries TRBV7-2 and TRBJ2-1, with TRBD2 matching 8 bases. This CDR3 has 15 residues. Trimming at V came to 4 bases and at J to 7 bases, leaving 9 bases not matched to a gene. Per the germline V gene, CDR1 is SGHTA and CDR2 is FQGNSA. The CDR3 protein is CASSSGLDAWNEQFF. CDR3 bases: TGTGCCAGCAGCTCGGGACTAGACGCGTGGAATGAGCAGTTCTTC.

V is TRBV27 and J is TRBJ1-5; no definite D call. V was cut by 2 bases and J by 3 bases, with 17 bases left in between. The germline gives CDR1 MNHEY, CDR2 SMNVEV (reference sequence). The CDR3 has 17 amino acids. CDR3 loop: CASSLKGNRFSNQPQHF. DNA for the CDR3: TGTGCCAGCAGTTTAAAAGGGAATCGGTTCTCCAATCAGCCCCAGCATTTT.

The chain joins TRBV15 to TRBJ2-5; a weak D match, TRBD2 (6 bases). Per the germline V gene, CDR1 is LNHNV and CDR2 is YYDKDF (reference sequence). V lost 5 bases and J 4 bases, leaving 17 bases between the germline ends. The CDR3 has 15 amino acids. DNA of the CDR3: TGTGCCACCAGCGGTGAAGGAGGGAGCGGAGAGACCCAGTACTTC. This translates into CATSGEGGSGETQYF.

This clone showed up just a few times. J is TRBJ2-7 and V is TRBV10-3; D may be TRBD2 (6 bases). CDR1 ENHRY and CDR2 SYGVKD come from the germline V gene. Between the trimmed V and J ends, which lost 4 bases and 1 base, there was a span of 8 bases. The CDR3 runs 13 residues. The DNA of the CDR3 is TGTGCCATCAGTGTTGGAGGGTCCTACGAGCAGTACTTC. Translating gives CAISVGGSYEQYF.

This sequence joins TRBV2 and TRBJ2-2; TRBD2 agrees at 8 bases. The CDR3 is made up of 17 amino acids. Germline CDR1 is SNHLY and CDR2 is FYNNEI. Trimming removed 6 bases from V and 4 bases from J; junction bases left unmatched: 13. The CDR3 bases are TGTGCCAGCAGCGGTGGTACGGGACTAGGAGCCACCGGGGAGCTGTTTTTT. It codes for CASSGGTGLGATGELFF.

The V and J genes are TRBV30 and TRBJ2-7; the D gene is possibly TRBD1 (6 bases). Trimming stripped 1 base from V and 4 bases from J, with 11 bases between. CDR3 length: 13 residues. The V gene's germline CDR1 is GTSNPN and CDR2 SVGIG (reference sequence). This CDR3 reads CAWSEGHLYEQYF. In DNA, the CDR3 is TGTGCCTGGAGTGAGGGACACCTATACGAGCAGTACTTC.

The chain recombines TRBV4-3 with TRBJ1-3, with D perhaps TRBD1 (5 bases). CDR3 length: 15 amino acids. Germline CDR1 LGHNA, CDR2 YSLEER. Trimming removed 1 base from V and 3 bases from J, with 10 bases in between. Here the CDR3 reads CASSQVEGLGNTIYF. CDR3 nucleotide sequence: TGCGCCAGCAGCCAAGTTGAGGGGCTTGGAAACACCATATATTTT.

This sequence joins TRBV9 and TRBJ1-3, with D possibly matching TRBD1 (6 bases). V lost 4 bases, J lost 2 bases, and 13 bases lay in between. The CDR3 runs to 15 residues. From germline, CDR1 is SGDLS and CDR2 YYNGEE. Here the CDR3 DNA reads TGTGCCAGCAGCCCACAGGACAGAGCTGGAAACACCATATATTTT. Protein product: CASSPQDRAGNTIYF.

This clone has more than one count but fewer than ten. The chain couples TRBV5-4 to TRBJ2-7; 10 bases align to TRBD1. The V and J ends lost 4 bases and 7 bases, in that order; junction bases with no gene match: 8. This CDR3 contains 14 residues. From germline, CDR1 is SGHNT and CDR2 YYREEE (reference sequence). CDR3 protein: CASSAGTGVWEQYF. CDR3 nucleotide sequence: TGTGCCAGCAGCGCCGGGACAGGGGTTTGGGAGCAGTACTTC.

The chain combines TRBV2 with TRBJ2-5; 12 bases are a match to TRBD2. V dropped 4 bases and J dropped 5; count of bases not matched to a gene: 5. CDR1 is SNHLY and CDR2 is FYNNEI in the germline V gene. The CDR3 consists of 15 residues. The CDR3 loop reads CASSVLAGGRETQYF. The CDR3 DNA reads TGTGCCAGCAGTGTACTAGCGGGGGGCCGGGAGACCCAGTACTTC.

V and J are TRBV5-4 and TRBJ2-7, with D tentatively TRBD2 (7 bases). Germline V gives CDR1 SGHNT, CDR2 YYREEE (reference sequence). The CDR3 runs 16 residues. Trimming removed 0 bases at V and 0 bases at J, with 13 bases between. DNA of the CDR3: TGTGCCAGCAGCTTGGGCGGAGCGGGACACTCCTACGAGCAGTACTTC. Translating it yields CASSLGGAGHSYEQYF.

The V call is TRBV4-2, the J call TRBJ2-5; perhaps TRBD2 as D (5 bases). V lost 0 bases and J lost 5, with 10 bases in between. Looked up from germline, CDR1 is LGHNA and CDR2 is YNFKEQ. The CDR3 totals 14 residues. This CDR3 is CASSQDIGGETQYF. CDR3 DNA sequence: TGTGCCAGCAGCCAAGATATCGGCGGGGAGACCCAGTACTTC.

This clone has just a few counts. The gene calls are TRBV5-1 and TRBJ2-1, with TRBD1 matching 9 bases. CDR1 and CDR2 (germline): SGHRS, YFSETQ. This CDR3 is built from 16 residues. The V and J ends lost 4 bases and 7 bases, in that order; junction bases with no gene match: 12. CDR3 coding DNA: TGCGCCAGCAGCCGGGACAGGACAGGGGCCGGGAATGAGCAGTTCTTC. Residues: CASSRDRTGAGNEQFF.

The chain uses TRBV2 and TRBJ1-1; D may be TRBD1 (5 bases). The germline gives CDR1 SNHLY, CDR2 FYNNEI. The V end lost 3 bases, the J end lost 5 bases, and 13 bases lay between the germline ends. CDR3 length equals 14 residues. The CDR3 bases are TGTGCCAGCAGTGAGGGGGGAGGGCTGACTGAAGCTTTCTTT. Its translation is CASSEGGGLTEAFF.

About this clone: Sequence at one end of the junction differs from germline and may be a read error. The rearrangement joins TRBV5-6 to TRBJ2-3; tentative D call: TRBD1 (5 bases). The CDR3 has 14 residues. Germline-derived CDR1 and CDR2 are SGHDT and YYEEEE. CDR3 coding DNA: TGTGCCAGCAGCTTAGGGGTGGGCACAGATATGCAGTATTTT. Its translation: CASSLGVGTDMQYF.

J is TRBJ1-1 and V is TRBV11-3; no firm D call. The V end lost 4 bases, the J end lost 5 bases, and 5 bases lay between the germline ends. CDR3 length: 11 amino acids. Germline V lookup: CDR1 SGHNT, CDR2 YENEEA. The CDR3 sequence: CASSSITEAFF. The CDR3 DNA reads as TGTGCCAGCAGCTCGATAACTGAAGCTTTCTTT. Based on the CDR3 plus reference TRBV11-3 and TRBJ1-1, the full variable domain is EAGVVQSPRYKIIEKKQPVAFWCNPISGHNTLYWYLQNLGQGPELLIRYENEEAVDDSQLPKDRFSAERLKGVDSTLKIQPAELGDSAVYLCASSSITEAFFGQGTRLTVV.

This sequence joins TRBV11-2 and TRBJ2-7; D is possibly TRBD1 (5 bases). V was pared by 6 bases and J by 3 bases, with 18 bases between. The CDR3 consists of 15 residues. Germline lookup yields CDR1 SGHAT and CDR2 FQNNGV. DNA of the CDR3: TGTGCCAGCAGACGTCCCGGTGGCAGGGACTACGAGCAGTACTTC. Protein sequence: CASRRPGGRDYEQYF. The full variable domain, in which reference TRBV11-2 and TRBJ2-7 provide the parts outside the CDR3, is EAGVAQSPRYKIIEKRQSVAFWCNPISGHATLYWYQQILGQGPKLLIQFQNNGVVDDSQLPKDRFSAERLKGVDSTLKIQPAKLEDSAVYLCASRRPGGRDYEQYFGPGTRLTVT.

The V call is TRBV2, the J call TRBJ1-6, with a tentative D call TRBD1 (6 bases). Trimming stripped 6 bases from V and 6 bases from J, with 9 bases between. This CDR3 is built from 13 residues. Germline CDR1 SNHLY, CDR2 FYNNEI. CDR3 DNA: TGTGCCAGCAGGTCCAGGGGTAATTCACCCCTCCACTTT. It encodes CASRSRGNSPLHF.